This T cell receptor beta chain was captured by sequencing in a study of T cell repertoires in cytomegalovirus infection. Study-wide context: It was the public TCR beta signatures that indicated both CMV infection and matching HLA type.

This CDR3 comprises 13 residues. The V and J ends lost 6 bases and 10 bases respectively, with 16 bases between them. The V gene's germline CDR1 is LGHNA and CDR2 YNFKEQ. Comments on this clonotype: The antigen is not known.

MiXCR, run by TCRdb on the reads, gives a single entry per CDR3 protein. Counted here are about 920,000 distinct CDR3 sequences, around a third occurring once; the ten biggest clones make up roughly an eighth. The gene calls are TRBV4-2 and TRBJ2-1, with D possibly TRBD1 on 5 matching bases. The receptor was isolated from a human donor in good health (CMV status not recorded). Some clones in this sample may be carry-over from other donors' samples. The sample in question was cultured CD8+ T cells from PBMCs, obtained from culture after CMV antigen stimulation. The CDR3 DNA reads as TGTGCCAGCAGGGGGCTCGAGACGGGCGAGCAGTTCTTC. This sequence encodes CASRGLETGEQFF.